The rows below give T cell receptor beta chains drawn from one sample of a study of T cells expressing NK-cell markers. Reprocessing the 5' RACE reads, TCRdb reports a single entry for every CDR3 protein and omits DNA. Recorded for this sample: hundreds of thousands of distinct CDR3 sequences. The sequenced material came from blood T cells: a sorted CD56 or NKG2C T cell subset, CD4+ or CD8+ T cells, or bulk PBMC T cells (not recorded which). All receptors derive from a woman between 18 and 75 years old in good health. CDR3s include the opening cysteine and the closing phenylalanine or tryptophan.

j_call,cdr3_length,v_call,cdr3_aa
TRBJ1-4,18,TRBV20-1,CSARDFGFGTATNEKLFF
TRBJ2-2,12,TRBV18,CASSPQIGELFF
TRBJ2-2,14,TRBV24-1,CATSDTSRPGELFF
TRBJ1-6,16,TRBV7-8,CASSSPYRAYNSPLHF
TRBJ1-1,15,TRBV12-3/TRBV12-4,CASRYTGGASAEAFF
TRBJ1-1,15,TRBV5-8,CASSLGARAVGKAFF
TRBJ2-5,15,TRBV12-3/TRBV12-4,CASSPRVASGETQYF
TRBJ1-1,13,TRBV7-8,CASSPWLNTEAFF
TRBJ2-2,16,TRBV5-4,CASHYGGGLNTGELFF
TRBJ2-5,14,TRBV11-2,CASSGLGYQETQYF
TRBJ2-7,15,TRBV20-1,CSARDRASSGYEQYF
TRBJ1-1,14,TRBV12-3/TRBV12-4,CASRGIRDYTEAFF
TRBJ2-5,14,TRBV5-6,CASSLMGIQETQYF
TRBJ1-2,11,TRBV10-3,CATGQSYGYTF
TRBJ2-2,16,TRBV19,CASSMRLAGDAGELFF
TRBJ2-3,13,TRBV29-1,CSVLLLSGDTQYF
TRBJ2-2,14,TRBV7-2,CASSPQLVTGELFF
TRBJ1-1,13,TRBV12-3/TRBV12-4,CASPKQLPTEAFF
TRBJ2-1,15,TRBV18,CASSPVLASYNEQFF
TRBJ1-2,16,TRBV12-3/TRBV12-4,CASRRQGGPVGYGYTF
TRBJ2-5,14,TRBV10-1,CASSGGGTGETQYF
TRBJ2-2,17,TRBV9,CASSSPGGGGLTGELFF
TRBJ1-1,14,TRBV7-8,CASSPPRGIAEAFF
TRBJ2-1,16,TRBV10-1,CASSESKAGVKNEQFF
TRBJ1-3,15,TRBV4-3,CASSQDEGYTDTIYF
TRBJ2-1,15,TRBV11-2,CASGSGLASGNEQFF
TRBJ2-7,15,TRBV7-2,CASSPPWGQGYEQYF
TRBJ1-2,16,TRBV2,CASSRKNLGTGYGYTF
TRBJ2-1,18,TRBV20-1,CSARGGLADPRGGNEQFF
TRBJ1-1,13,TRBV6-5,CASSYSDPYEAFF
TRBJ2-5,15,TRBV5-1,CASSVDSDARETQYF
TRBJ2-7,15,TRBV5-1,CASSPGTSGLYEQYF
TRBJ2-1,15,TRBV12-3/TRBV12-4,CASRPGTRTYNEQFF
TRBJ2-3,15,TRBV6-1,CASNTGGGGTDTQYF
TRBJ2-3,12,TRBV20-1,CSASGSTDTQYF
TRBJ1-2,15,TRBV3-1,CASSPQDRDVIGYTF
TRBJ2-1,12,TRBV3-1,CASSPLVGEQFF
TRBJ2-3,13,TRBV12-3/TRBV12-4,CASSLDVYAPQYF
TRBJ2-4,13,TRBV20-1,CSAPAGAKNIQYF
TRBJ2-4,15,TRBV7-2,CASSFSPRRDDIQYF
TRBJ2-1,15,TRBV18,CASSPTSGSLDEQFF
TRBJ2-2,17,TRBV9,CASSPSRVNANTGELFF
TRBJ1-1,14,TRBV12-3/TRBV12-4,CASSPRRGVTEAFF
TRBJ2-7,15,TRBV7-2,CASTFGGLAGVQMYF
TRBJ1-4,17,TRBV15,CATSRKGQTRGWEKLFF
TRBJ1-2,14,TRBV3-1,CASSPNGQTYGYTF
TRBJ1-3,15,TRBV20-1,CSARVQGYSGNTIYF
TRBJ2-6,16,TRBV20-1,CSASTTLGSGANVLTF
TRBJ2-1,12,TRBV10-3,CAHRAVCDEQFF
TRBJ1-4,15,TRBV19,CASSIGGTTNEKLFF
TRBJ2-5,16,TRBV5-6,CASSSITGTRRETQYF
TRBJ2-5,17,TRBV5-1,CASSSRGSNQRQETQYF
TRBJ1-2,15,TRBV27,CASSTLDRAGYGYTF